The T cell receptor beta chain under discussion was sequenced for a study of T cells in Graves' hyperthyroidism and ophthalmopathy (dated by TCRdb to between 2017 and 2020). As for the study more broadly: Peripheral blood was sampled at the time of initial diagnosis, prior to any treatment. A discovery cohort of about a hundred patients, roughly 45 with Graves' ophthalmopathy and 55 to 65 with stable Graves' hyperthyroidism, was used to find distinguishing TCR V-J signatures. Prospective prediction of ophthalmopathy was tested in an independent validation cohort consisting of some 19 hyperthyroidism patients and 17 patients who later progressed to ophthalmopathy. The 95 to 100 discovery patients were divided at random into training and test sets in a 7:3 ratio. In about 6 Graves' hyperthyroidism patients, the study also compared T-cell repertoires from thyroid tissue with T-cell repertoires from blood. After blood sampling, hyperthyroidism patients were treated with methimazole at a starting dose of 30 mg daily, and ophthalmopathy patients were treated with high-dose intravenous methylprednisolone. According to the paper, TCR Vbeta CDR3 sequencing was carried out on around 140 peripheral blood samples, which came from 40 to 45 ophthalmopathy, 80 or so hyperthyroidism and roughly 17 progressor patients. Paper-wide results and their limitations: Sample size was not statistically predetermined, and blinding of investigators to group allocation was not performed. Blood samples also contained most of the expanded thyroid clonotypes (frequency above 0.001), which suggests that blood repertoires may reflect thyroid immune responses. Ophthalmopathy was separated from stable hyperthyroidism by a 13 V-J signature model, with around 88% sensitivity and about 81% specificity obtained in cross-validation and 80%/75% obtained in testing. In validation, progression to ophthalmopathy was predicted by the model with around 70% sensitivity and roughly 76% specificity, a median of about 6.8 months before onset.

This clonotype appeared a few times. The target of this receptor is not known. Base qualities are not recorded, but no much larger clone differs from it by a single base. CDR1 and CDR2 (LNHNV, YYDKDF) derive from the germline V gene (reference sequence). CDR3 length: 14 amino acids, cysteine to phenylalanine. Only CDR3 DNA remains: 42 bases, in frame from the first base. Compared with germline, V lacks 5 bases and J lacks 5 bases; bases without a gene match: 5. A patient counted as having stable Graves' hyperthyroidism if no progression to ophthalmopathy occurred over 18 months of follow-up. The hyperthyroidism patients were between 18 and 65 years old and newly diagnosed, with a disease duration of less than 2 months. Exclusion was applied to patients with uncontrolled infections, other autoimmune diseases, pregnancy or lactation. Diagnoses relied on clinical symptoms, serum thyroxine and TRAb, thyroid ultrasound and orbital computed tomography. PBMCs were isolated from 7.5 to 10 ml of fresh peripheral blood by Ficoll-Paque density gradient centrifugation. Total RNA was extracted with Trizol reagent, and quality was checked on an Agilent 2100 Bioanalyzer.

The TCR beta CDR3 regions were amplified from the RNA transcripts. A first-round RT-PCR of the TCR CDR3 used the HTBI primer set with the Qiagen OneStep RT-PCR kit. The libraries were constructed in a second round of multiplex PCR and then size-selected and purified. The libraries were sequenced on an Illumina HiSeq2000 using paired-end 100 bp reads. Per the original workflow: SOAPnuke was used to process the raw data, throwing out any read that contained adapters or uncalled bases, had a mean Phred below 15, or lacked an exact constant-primer or identifier match. COPE v1.2.5 was used to merge the high-quality paired reads, and each unique nucleotide sequence was defined as a clonotype. MiTCR v1.1 was used to align the clonotypes against IMGT TRBV, TRBD and TRBJ reference segments. The analysis was restricted to V-J combinations with a frequency above 0.0001, which together covered around 99% of the repertoires. A TCS score was defined as the ratio of F50 (clonal expansion) to E x V (chaos), with BLOSUM62-based TCRdist applied between CDR3 peptides within each V-J. Welch's t-statistics and random forest reduced around 510 V-J features to 13, which were used in a naive Bayes classifier (R e1071). Using fastp at Q25 and MiXCR, TCRdb reprocessed the public reads and kept productive beta chains. Under each unique CDR3 protein, matching rows form one entry showing the most common genes and DNA. The V and J calls follow TCRdb's processing rather than the paper's. The sample profile shows about 510,000 distinct CDR3 sequences; 14% of them were found once. The ten top clones hold 11% to 15% of the sample.

This chain is built from TRBV15 and TRBJ1-4, with TRBD1 matching 7 junction bases. Sequencing was performed on blood. This TCR came from a woman between 40 and 55 years old with Graves' hyperthyroidism. The bases are TGTGCCACCAGCCTGGGACAGCCCAATGAAAAACTGTTTTTT. Protein translation: CATSLGQPNEKLFF.